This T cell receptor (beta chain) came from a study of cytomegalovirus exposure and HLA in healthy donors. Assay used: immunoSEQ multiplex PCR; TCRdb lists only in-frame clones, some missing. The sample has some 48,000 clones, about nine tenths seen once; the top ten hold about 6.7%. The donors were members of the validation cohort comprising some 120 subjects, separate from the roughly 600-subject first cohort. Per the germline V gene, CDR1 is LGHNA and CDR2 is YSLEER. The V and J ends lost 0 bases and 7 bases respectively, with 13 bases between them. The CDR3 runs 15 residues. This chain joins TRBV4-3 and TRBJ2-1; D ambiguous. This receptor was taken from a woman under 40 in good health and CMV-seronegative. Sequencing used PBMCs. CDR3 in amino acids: CASSQDVPFRNEQFF. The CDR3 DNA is TGCGCCAGCAGCCAAGATGTTCCCTTCCGGAATGAGCAGTTCTTC.